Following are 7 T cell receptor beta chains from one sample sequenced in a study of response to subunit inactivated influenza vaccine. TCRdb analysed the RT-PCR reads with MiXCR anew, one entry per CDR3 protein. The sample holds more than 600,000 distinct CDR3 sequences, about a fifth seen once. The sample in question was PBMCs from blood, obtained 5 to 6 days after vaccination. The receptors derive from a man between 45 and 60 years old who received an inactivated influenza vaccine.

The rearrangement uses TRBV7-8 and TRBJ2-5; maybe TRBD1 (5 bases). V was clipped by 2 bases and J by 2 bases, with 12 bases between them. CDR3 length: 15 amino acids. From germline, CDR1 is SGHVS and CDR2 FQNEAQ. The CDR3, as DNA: TGTGCCAGCAGCTTAATGACAGCAGTGCAAGAGACCCAGTACTTC. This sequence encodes CASSLMTAVQETQYF.

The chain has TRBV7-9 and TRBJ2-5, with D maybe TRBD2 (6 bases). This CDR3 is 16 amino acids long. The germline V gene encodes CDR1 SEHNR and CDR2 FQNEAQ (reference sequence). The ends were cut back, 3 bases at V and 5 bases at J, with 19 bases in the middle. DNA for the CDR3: TGTGCCAGCAGCTTCCCCATCGGGCGGGGCGAGGAGACCCAGTACTTC. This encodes CASSFPIGRGEETQYF.

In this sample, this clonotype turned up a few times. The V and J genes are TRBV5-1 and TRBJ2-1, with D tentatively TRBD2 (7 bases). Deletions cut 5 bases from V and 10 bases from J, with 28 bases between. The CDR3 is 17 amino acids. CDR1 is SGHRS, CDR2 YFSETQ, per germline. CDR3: CASRQNLAGNRRGEQFF. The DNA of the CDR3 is TGCGCCAGCAGACAGAACTTAGCGGGCAACAGGAGGGGGGAGCAGTTCTTC.

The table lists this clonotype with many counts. The DNA for the CDR3 is TGCAGTGCTTCGAGTCCCCTCGACAATGAGCAGTTCTTC. Its translation is CSASSPLDNEQFF. The gene calls are TRBV20-1 and TRBJ2-1; D remains ambiguous. This CDR3 spans 13 amino acids. The V end was cut by 5 bases, the J end by 5 bases, with 13 bases between. Germline CDR1 and CDR2: DFQATT and SNEGSKA (reference sequence).

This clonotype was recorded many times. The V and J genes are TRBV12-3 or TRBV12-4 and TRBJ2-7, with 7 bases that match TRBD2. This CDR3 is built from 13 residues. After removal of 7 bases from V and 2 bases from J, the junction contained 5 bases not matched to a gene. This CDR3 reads CASNRGGPYEQYF. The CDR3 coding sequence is TGTGCCAGCAATAGGGGAGGGCCCTACGAGCAGTACTTC.

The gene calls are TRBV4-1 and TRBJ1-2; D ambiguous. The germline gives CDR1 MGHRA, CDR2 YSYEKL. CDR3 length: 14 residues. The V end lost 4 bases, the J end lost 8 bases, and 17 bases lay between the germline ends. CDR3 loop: CASSPRDGKQGYTF. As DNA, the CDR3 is TGCGCCAGCAGCCCGAGAGACGGAAAACAGGGCTACACCTTC.

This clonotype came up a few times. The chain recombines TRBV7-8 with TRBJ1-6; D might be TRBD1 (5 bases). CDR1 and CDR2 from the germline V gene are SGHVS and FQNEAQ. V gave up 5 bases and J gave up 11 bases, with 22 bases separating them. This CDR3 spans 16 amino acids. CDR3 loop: CASSTRRRMMGAPLHF. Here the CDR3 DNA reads TGTGCCAGCAGCACCCGCAGGAGAATGATGGGGGCACCCCTCCACTTT.